The present T cell receptor (beta chain) was sequenced within a study of blood T cells in healthy people across ages. A second PCR, run for about 7 to 12 cycles, used a sample-barcoded 5' primer plus a J-beta primer mix. CDR3-containing paired-end reads numbering at least 2.5 million came from each sample. TCRdb re-derived calls from the 5' RACE reads in MiXCR, one entry per CDR3 protein. The table has some 1.6 million distinct CDR3 sequences, about 31% seen once. This receptor was obtained from a woman aged 25 to 39 in good health. The sequenced material came from blood.

The CDR3 loop is CASSDRQGWNQPQHF. The CDR3 DNA reads TGCGCCAGCAGCGACCGACAGGGGTGGAATCAGCCCCAGCATTTT. The V and J genes are TRBV10-2 and TRBJ1-5, with 8 bases fitting TRBD1. The V segment lost 6 bases and the J segment 4 bases; nucleotides outside the gene matches: 8. The germline V gene encodes CDR1 WSHSY and CDR2 SAAADI. The CDR3 is made up of 15 amino acids.